Below, 21 T cell receptor beta chains from the same sample are listed, as sequenced in a study of shared clonotypes between healthy human individuals. The method was immunoSEQ multiplex PCR; TCRdb's version includes in-frame clones alone and lacks a portion of them. Among some 1,100,000 clones, roughly 74% were seen once, and the ten largest hold approximately 0.52%. The sequencing input was memory CD4+ T cells from PBMCs. Specified subset: CD45RA-negative fraction. The receptors derive from a man younger than 35 in good health. Some clones in this sample may be carry-over from other donors' samples.

The chain combines TRBV28 with TRBJ1-5, with D possibly being TRBD1 (6 bases). This CDR3 is 15 amino acids long. Deletions cut 5 bases from V and 6 bases from J, with 17 bases between. Germline V gene lookup returns CDR1 MDHEN and CDR2 SYDVKM. For the CDR3, the DNA is TGTGCCAGCAGTGCCGGGACATTAACGGTTCAGCCCCAGCATTTT. It translates to CASSAGTLTVQPQHF.

J is TRBJ1-5 and V is TRBV7-2, with a tentative D call TRBD1 (5 bases). CDR3 length: 15 residues. Trimming took off 1 base at V and 7 bases at J, with 14 bases between the two ends. The germline V gene encodes CDR1 SGHTA and CDR2 FQGNSA. Written as DNA, the CDR3 is TGTGCCAGCAGCTTAGTTGGGGCGAAGGAGCAGCCCCAGCATTTT. It codes for CASSLVGAKEQPQHF.

V is TRBV11-2 and J is TRBJ2-2; D is unclear. This CDR3 is 16 amino acids long. V dropped 6 bases and J dropped 0 bases, with 14 bases sitting between them. Germline V gene sequence: CDR1 SGHAT, CDR2 FQNNGV. In nucleotides, the CDR3 is TGTGCCAGCAGGACACCCCGGACGGCGAACACCGGGGAGCTGTTTTTT. It yields the protein CASRTPRTANTGELFF.

Many counts were recorded for this clone. The rearrangement uses TRBV9 and TRBJ1-3; a possible D gene is TRBD1 (5 bases). Trimming cost V 1 base and J 2 bases, with 10 bases left between them. This CDR3 comprises 15 residues. Germline lookup yields CDR1 SGDLS and CDR2 YYNGEE. In DNA, the CDR3 is TGTGCCAGCAGCGTAAGCCGGGGCCCTGGAAACACCATATATTTT. Translated: CASSVSRGPGNTIYF.

The gene calls are TRBV2 and TRBJ1-3; D ambiguous. Trimming took 4 bases from V and 2 from J, leaving 15 bases between them. The CDR3 runs 16 residues. Germline V lookup: CDR1 SNHLY, CDR2 FYNNEI. The CDR3 DNA reads TGTGCCAGCAGTGTTCGAGGGCCTCTTCCTGGAAACACCATATATTTT. As protein: CASSVRGPLPGNTIYF. Looking up the rest from reference TRBV2 and TRBJ1-3 gives the full variable domain: EPEVTQTPSHQVTQMGQEVILRCVPISNHLYFYWYRQILGQKVEFLVSFYNNEISEKSEIFDDQFSVERPDGSNFTLKIRSTKLEDSAMYFCASSVRGPLPGNTIYFGEGSWLTVV.

The CDR3 nucleotides read TGTGCCAGCAGCAGGGACAGGGACTCTCCCGATGAGCAGTTCTTC. This translates into CASSRDRDSPDEQFF. V usage is TRBV2 and J usage is TRBJ2-1; 9 nucleotides match TRBD1. Germline V gives CDR1 SNHLY, CDR2 FYNNEI. The CDR3 is 15 amino acids. Losses at the gene ends were 6 bases for V and 8 bases for J; bases not matched to a gene: 11.

A note on this clone: Other DNA sequences in this sample translate to the same CDR3. The genes are TRBV2 and TRBJ1-1; D remains unclear. Deletions cut 6 bases from V and 0 bases from J, with 8 bases between. Germline assignment: CDR1 SNHLY and CDR2 FYNNEI. The CDR3 covers 13 residues. The CDR3 coding sequence is TGTGCCAGCAGGGACGGATTGAACACTGAAGCTTTCTTT. Protein: CASRDGLNTEAFF.

This chain uses TRBV9 with TRBJ2-6; TRBD2 is a possible D gene (5 bases). CDR1 and CDR2 (germline): SGDLS, YYNGEE. The CDR3 sequence is 16 residues long. V lost 4 bases and J lost 0, with 11 bases in between. The CDR3 is CASSLTGSSGANVLTF. DNA for the CDR3: TGTGCCAGCAGCTTGACGGGGTCCTCTGGGGCCAACGTCCTGACTTTC.

Only a few counts were recorded for this clone. This sample includes further DNA sequences coding for the same CDR3. This rearrangement joins TRBV7-2 to TRBJ2-5; D gene unclear. The CDR3 spans 13 residues. Germline V gives CDR1 SGHTA, CDR2 FQGNSA. Trimming shortened V by 2 bases and J by 4 bases, and 8 bases separated the two germline ends. The CDR3 here is CASSLSRAETQYF. The CDR3 DNA is TGTGCCAGCAGCTTAAGTCGGGCAGAGACCCAGTACTTC. Combining the CDR3 with reference TRBV7-2 and TRBJ2-5 gives the whole variable domain GAGVSQSPSNKVTEKGKDVELRCDPISGHTALYWYRQSLGQGLEFLIYFQGNSAPDKSGLPSDRFSAERTGGSVSTLTIQRTQQEDSAVYLCASSLSRAETQYFGPGTRLLVL.

V usage is TRBV5-4 and J usage is TRBJ1-1; 7 bases agree with TRBD1. V gave up 4 bases and J gave up 5 bases; unmatched junction bases: 8. This CDR3 is built from 14 residues. Germline CDR1 SGHNT, CDR2 YYREEE (reference sequence). The CDR3 reads CASSATGDQTEAFF. CDR3 coding DNA: TGTGCCAGCAGCGCAACAGGGGATCAGACTGAAGCTTTCTTT.

A remark on this clone: At one of its ends the junction is not consistent with the germline gene, which may arise from a read error. The V call is TRBV7-3, the J call TRBJ2-7; TRBD2 matches at 11 bases. CDR3 length: 16 amino acids. Germline CDR1 reads SGHTA; CDR2 reads FQGTGA. This CDR3 is CAGSLRQTSGKDEQYF. DNA for the CDR3: TGTGCCGGCAGCTTAAGGCAGACTAGCGGGAAGGACGAGCAGTACTTC.

The V gene is TRBV28, the J gene TRBJ2-1, with TRBD2 identical over 14 bases. The J segment lost 7 bases and the V segment lost 4 bases, leaving 3 bases of the junction unmatched. This CDR3 region has 15 residues. The germline gives CDR1 MDHEN, CDR2 SYDVKM. The CDR3 sequence is CASSSGLAGANEQFF. Here the CDR3 DNA reads TGTGCCAGCAGTTCGGGACTAGCGGGGGCGAATGAGCAGTTCTTC. Using reference TRBV28 and TRBJ2-1 for the parts outside the CDR3, the full variable domain is DVKVTQSSRYLVKRTGEKVFLECVQDMDHENMFWYRQDPGLGLRLIYFSYDVKMKEKGDIPEGYSVSREKKERFSLILESASTNQTSMYLCASSSGLAGANEQFFGPGTRLTVL.

The J gene is TRBJ2-6, the V gene TRBV4-2, with D unresolved. The V gene lost 1 base and the J gene lost 0 bases, with 10 bases spanning the gap. The CDR3 is made up of 17 amino acids. Germline lookup yields CDR1 LGHNA and CDR2 YNFKEQ. This CDR3 reads CASSQGWPNSGANVLTF. The CDR3 DNA is TGTGCCAGCAGCCAAGGTTGGCCTAACTCTGGGGCCAACGTCCTGACTTTC.

The CDR3 nucleotides are TGTGCCAGCAGCCCTTTGGGGACAGCGAACACCGGGGAGCTGTTTTTT. Its translation: CASSPLGTANTGELFF. The chain uses TRBV5-5 and TRBJ2-2; 7 bases are shared with TRBD1. J gave up 0 bases and V 4 bases, and 6 bases lay outside the gene matches. CDR1 is SGHKS, CDR2 YYEKEE, per germline (reference sequence). The CDR3 has 16 residues.

The V gene is TRBV7-2, the J gene TRBJ1-2; 8 bases match TRBD1. From germline, CDR1 is SGHTA and CDR2 FQGNSA. The length of the CDR3 is 13 residues. The V and J ends lost 6 bases and 8 bases, in that order; junction bases with no gene match: 8. The CDR3 reads CASSPDRGGGYTF. The CDR3 DNA sequence: TGTGCCAGCAGTCCAGACAGGGGAGGGGGCTACACCTTC.

This chain joins TRBV27 and TRBJ1-2, with 12 bases fitting TRBD1. J was trimmed by 4 bases and V by 6 bases; bases with no gene match: 3. CDR3 size: 14 residues. Germline loops: CDR1 MNHEY, CDR2 SMNVEV (reference sequence). CDR3 region: CASRGTGGGYGYTF. In nucleotides, the CDR3 is TGTGCCAGCAGGGGGACAGGGGGCGGCTATGGCTACACCTTC.

This sequence joins TRBV2 and TRBJ2-7, with no clear D. V was pared by 4 bases and J by 5 bases, with 6 bases between. Germline CDR1 SNHLY, CDR2 FYNNEI. The CDR3 loop spans 11 amino acids. The CDR3 region has the DNA TGTGCCAGCAGTGTTATGAACGAGCAGTACTTC. It yields the protein CASSVMNEQYF. The whole variable domain, filled in from reference TRBV2 and TRBJ2-7, reads EPEVTQTPSHQVTQMGQEVILRCVPISNHLYFYWYRQILGQKVEFLVSFYNNEISEKSEIFDDQFSVERPDGSNFTLKIRSTKLEDSAMYFCASSVMNEQYFGPGTRLTVT.

The sample holds a few counts of this clone. The chain employs TRBV28 and TRBJ1-4, with TRBD1 identical over 11 bases. Unmatched junction bases numbered 5, after V lost 3 bases and J lost 5 bases. The CDR3 runs to 16 residues. Germline CDR1 MDHEN, CDR2 SYDVKM. The CDR3 reads CASSFLGTGGNEKLFF. As DNA, the CDR3 is TGTGCCAGCAGTTTCCTCGGGACAGGGGGGAATGAAAAACTGTTTTTT.

On this clone itself: Other DNA sequences within the sample encode an identical CDR3. The chain combines TRBV7-3 with TRBJ2-7, with 7 nucleotides matching TRBD1. CDR3 length: 15 residues. With 3 bases clipped from V and 2 bases from J, the junction kept 7 bases outside the gene matches. Germline loops: CDR1 SGHTA, CDR2 FQGTGA. The CDR3 bases are TGTGCCAGCAGCTTGTTACAGGGGCCGGCCTACGAGCAGTACTTC. This codes for CASSLLQGPAYEQYF.

V usage is TRBV7-3 and J usage is TRBJ2-2; D is perhaps TRBD2 (6 bases). Between the trimmed V and J ends, which lost 5 bases and 6 bases, there was a span of 19 bases. The CDR3 extends over 16 amino acids. CDR1 is SGHTA, CDR2 FQGTGA, per germline. In nucleotides, the CDR3 is TGTGCCAGCAGCCCTCCTAGCGCCCGAGGCTCCGGGGAGCTGTTTTTT. Encoded protein: CASSPPSARGSGELFF. The full variable domain, rest sourced from reference TRBV7-3 and TRBJ2-2, is GAGVSQTPSNKVTEKGKYVELRCDPISGHTALYWYRQSLGQGPEFLIYFQGTGAADDSGLPNDRFFAVRPEGSVSTLKIQRTERGDSAVYLCASSPPSARGSGELFFGEGSRLTVL.

The chain has TRBV5-1 and TRBJ2-1, with D maybe TRBD2 (5 bases). Trimming removed 5 bases at V and 8 bases at J, with 17 bases between. Germline CDR1 SGHRS, CDR2 YFSETQ. The CDR3 has 14 amino acids. CDR3 coding DNA: TGCGCCAGCAGTTCCGGGGAGAGTGTGGATGAGCAGTTCTTC. Protein: CASSSGESVDEQFF.